This T cell receptor beta chain emerged from a study of regulatory T cells in long-lasting Graves disease. Germline V gives CDR1 SGHRS, CDR2 YFSETQ. The CDR3 has 16 residues. This clonotype has just a few counts. Its ends do not fully match the called genes, so a read error is possible. Arm-PCR of CDR3 regions and iRepertoire HTBI primers were the basis on which TCR beta libraries were built. TCRdb re-analysed the multiplex PCR reads in MiXCR, keeping a single row per CDR3 protein. The table lists over 450,000 distinct CDR3 sequences, roughly 21% of them singletons. Time point specified: persistent/refractory GD, antithyroid drugs over 5 years with positive TRAb. PBMC-extracted RNA yielded the TCR library.

The chain is built from TRBV5-1 and TRBJ2-2; D possibly corresponds to TRBD1 (7 bases). The receptor was isolated from a female donor with Graves disease. The material was peripheral blood mononuclear cells (PBMCs), obtained when the disease was refractory, from a patient treated with antithyroid drugs. The CDR3 sequence: CASSLELPGGLGELFF. The CDR3 nucleotides read TGCGCCAGCAGTTTGGAGCTGCCAGGGGGACTCGGGGAGCTGTTTTTT.